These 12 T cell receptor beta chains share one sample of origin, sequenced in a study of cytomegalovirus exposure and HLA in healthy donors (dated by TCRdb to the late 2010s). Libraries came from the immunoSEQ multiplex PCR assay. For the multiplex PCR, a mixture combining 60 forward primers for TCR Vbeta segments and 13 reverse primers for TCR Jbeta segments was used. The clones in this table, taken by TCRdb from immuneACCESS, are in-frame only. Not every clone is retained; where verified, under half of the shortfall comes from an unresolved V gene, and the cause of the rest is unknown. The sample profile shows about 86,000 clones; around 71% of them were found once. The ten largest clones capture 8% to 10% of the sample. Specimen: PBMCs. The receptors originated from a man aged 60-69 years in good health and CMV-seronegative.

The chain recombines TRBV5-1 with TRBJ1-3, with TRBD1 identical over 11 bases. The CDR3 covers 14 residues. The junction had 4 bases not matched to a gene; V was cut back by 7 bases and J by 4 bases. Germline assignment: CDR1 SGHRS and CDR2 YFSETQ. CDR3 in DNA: TGCGCCAGCCGGACAGGGGGCGACGGAAACACCATATATTTT. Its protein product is CASRTGGDGNTIYF.

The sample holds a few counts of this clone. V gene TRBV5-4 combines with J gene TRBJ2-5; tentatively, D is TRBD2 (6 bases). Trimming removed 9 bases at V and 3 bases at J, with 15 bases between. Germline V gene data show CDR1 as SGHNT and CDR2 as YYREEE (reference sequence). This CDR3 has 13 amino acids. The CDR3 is CAISGVREETQYF. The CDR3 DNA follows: TGTGCCATCTCGGGGGTACGTGAAGAGACCCAGTACTTC.

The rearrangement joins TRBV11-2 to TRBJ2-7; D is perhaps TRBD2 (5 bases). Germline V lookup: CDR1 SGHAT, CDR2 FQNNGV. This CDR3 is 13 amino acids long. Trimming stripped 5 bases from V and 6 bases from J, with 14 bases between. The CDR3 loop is CASSLTGVLEQYF. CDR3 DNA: TGTGCCAGCAGCCTAACCGGGGTCCTCGAGCAGTACTTC.

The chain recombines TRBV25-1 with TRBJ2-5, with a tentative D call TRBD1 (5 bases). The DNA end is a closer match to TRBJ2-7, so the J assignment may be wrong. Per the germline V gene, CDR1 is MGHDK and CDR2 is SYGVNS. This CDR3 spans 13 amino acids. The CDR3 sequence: CASRQTDLYEQYF. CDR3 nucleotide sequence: TGTGCCAGCAGGCAGACAGACCTCTACGAGCAGTACTTC.

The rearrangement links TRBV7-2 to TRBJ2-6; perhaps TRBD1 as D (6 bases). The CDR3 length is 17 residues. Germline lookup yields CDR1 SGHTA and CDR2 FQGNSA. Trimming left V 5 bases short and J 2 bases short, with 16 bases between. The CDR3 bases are TGTGCCAGCAGCACCGCCCGGGACATCACTGGGGCCAACGTCCTGACTTTC. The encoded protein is CASSTARDITGANVLTF.

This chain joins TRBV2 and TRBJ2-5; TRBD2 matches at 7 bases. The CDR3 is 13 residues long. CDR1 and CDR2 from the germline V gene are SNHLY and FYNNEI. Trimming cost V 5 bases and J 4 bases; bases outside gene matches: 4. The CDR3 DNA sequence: TGTGCCAGCAGTACCGGACTAGGAGAGACCCAGTACTTC. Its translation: CASSTGLGETQYF.

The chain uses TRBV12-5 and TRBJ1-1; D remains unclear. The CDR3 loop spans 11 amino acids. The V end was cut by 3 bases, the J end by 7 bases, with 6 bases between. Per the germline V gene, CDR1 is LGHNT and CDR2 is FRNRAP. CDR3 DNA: TGTGCTAGTGGTTTTCCGGGTGAAGCTTTCTTT. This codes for CASGFPGEAFF.

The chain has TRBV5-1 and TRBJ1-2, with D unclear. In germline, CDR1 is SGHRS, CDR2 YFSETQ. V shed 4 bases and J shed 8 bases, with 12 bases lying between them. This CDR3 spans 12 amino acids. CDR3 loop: CASSPEALGYTF. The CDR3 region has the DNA TGCGCCAGCAGCCCCGAAGCTCTCGGCTACACCTTC.

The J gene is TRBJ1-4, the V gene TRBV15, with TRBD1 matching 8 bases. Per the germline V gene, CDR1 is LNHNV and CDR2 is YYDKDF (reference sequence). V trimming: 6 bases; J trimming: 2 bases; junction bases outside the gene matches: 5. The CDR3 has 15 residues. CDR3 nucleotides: TGTGCCACCAGTGAACAGGGGGGTACTAATGAAAAACTGTTTTTT. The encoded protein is CATSEQGGTNEKLFF. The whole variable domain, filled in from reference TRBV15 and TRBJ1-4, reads DAMVIQNPRYQVTQFGKPVTLSCSQTLNHNVMYWYQQKSSQAPKLLFHYYDKDFNNEADTPDNFQSRRPNTSFCFLDIRSPGLGDTAMYLCATSEQGGTNEKLFFGSGTQLSVL.

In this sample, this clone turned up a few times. CDR3 in DNA: TGTGCCACCAGGGGGTCCTCCTACGAGCAGTACTTC. It encodes CATRGSSYEQYF. The rearrangement uses TRBV19 and TRBJ2-7; 7 bases fit TRBD1. Trimming cost V 10 bases and J 0 bases; bases outside gene matches: 3. The germline V gene has CDR1 LNHDA and CDR2 SQIVND (reference sequence). The CDR3 contains 12 residues.

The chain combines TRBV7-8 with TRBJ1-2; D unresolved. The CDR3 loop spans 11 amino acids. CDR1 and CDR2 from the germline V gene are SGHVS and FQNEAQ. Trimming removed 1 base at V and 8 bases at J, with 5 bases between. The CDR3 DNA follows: TGTGCCAGCAGCTTAGTTGGCGGCTACACCTTC. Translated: CASSLVGGYTF.

In DNA, the CDR3 is TGTGCCAGTAGCGCACTAGCGGAGGACCCCTACGAGCAGTACTTC. Translating gives CASSALAEDPYEQYF. This chain uses TRBV19 with TRBJ2-7; 8 bases are a match to TRBD2. V gave up 6 bases and J gave up 2 bases; unmatched junction bases: 9. This CDR3 has 15 amino acids. Germline loops: CDR1 LNHDA, CDR2 SQIVND (reference sequence). Drawing the rest from reference TRBV19 and TRBJ2-7, the complete variable domain is DGGITQSPKYLFRKEGQNVTLSCEQNLNHDAMYWYRQDPGQGLRLIYYSQIVNDFQKGDIAEGYSVSREKKESFPLTVTSAQKNPTAFYLCASSALAEDPYEQYFGPGTRLTVT.